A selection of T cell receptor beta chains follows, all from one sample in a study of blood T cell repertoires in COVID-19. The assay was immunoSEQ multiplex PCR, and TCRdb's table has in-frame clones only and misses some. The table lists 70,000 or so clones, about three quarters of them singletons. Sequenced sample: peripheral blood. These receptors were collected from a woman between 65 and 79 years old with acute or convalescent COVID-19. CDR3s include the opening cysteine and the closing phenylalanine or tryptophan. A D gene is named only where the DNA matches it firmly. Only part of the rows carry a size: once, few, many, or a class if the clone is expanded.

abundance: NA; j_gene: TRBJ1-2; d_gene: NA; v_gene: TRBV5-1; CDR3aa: CASSLSTRNNYGYTF; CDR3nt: TGCGCCAGCAGCCTGTCGACTCGGAATAACTATGGCTACACCTTC
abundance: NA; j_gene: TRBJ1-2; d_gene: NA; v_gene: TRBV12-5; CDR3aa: CASGRDTPDLGYTF; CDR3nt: TGTGCTAGTGGTAGGGACACCCCGGACCTAGGCTACACCTTC
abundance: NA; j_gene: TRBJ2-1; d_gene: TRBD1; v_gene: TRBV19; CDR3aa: CASSADRFHEQFF; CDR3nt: TGTGCCAGTAGTGCGGACAGGTTCCATGAGCAGTTCTTC
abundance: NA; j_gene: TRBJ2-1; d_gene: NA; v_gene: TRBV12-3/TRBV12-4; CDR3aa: CASTLQGYNEQFF; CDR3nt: TGTGCCAGCACACTGCAGGGTTACAATGAGCAGTTCTTC
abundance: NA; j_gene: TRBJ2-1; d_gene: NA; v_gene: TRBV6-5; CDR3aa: CASRVGQGKDNEQFF; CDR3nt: TGTGCCAGCAGAGTGGGGCAGGGTAAAGACAATGAGCAGTTCTTC
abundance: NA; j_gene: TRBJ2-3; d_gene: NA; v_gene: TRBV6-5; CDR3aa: CASSYSAAGSTDTQYF; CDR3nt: TGTGCCAGCAGTTACTCGGCGGCAGGGAGCACAGATACGCAGTATTTT
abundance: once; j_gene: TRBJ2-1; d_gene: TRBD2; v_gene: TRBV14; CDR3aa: CASRQVSGRAGNEQFF; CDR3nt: TGTGCCAGCAGACAAGTTAGCGGGAGGGCCGGTAATGAGCAGTTCTTC
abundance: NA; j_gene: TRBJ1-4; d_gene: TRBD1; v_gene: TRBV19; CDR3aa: CASSPGQSFINEKLFF; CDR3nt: TGTGCCAGTAGTCCGGGACAGAGTTTTATAAATGAAAAACTGTTTTTT
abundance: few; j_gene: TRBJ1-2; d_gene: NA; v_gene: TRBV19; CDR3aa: CASKVRGLYNYGYTF; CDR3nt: TGTGCCAGTAAGGTCAGGGGATTGTATAACTATGGCTACACCTTC
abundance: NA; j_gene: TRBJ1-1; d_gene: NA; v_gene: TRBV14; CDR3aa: CASSQDLRRAEAFF; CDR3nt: TGTGCCAGCAGCCAAGATCTGAGGAGGGCTGAAGCTTTCTTT
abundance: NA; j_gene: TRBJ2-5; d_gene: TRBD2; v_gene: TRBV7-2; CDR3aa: CASSLTSGRVETQYF; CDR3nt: TGTGCCAGCAGCTTGACTAGCGGGAGGGTAGAGACCCAGTACTTC
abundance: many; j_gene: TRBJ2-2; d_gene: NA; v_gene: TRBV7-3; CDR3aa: CASSLYQGRGELFF; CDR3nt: TGTGCCAGCAGCTTATACCAGGGGCGCGGGGAGCTGTTTTTT
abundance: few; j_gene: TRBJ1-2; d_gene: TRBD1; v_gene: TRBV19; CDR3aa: CASSLGQGDYGYTF; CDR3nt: TGTGCCAGTAGCCTTGGACAGGGAGACTATGGCTACACCTTC
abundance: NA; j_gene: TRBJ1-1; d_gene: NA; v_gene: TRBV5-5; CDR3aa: CASSPVGGGTEAFF; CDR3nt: TGTGCCAGCAGTCCCGTTGGGGGGGGAACTGAAGCTTTCTTT
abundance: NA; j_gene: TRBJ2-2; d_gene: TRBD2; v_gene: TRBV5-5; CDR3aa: CASSLELAGGAGELFF; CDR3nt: TGTGCCAGCAGCTTGGAGTTAGCGGGGGGCGCCGGGGAGCTGTTTTTT
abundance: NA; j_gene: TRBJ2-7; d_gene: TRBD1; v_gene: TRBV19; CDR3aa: CASSSTGGTYEQYF; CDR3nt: TGTGCCAGTAGCTCGACAGGGGGGACCTACGAGCAGTACTTC
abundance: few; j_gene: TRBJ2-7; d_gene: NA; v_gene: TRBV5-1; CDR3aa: CASSFDATGTGRHEQYF; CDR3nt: TGCGCCAGCAGCTTTGATGCTACCGGGACTGGGAGGCACGAGCAGTACTTC
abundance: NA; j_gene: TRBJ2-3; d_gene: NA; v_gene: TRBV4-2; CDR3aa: CASSRAGDTQYF; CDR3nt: TGTGCCAGCAGCCGAGCGGGAGATACGCAGTATTTT
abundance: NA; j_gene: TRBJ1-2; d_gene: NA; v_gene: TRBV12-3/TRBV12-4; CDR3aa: CASSNSGPYGYTF; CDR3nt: TGTGCCAGCAGCAATTCAGGGCCCTATGGCTACACCTTC
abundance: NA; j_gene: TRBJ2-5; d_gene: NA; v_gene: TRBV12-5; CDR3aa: CASGPPSETQYF; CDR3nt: TGTGCTAGTGGGCCGCCGAGCGAGACCCAGTACTTC
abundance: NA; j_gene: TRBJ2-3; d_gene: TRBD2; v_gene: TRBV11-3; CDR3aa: CASSRSGTSGGRDTQYF; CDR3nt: TGTGCCAGCAGCCGTTCGGGGACTAGCGGGGGCCGAGATACGCAGTATTTT
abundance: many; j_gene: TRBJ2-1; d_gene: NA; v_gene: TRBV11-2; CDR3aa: CASSLDSNEQFF; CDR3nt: TGTGCCAGCAGCTTAGACAGCAATGAGCAGTTCTTC
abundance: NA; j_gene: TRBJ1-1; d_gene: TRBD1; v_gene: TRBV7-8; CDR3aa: CASSGGTGKTEAFF; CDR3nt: TGTGCCAGCAGCGGAGGGACAGGGAAAACTGAAGCTTTCTTT
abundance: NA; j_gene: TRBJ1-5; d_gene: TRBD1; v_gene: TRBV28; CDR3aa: CASSFAGGGSNQPQHF; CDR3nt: TGTGCCAGCAGTTTCGCAGGGGGCGGCAGCAATCAGCCCCAGCATTTT
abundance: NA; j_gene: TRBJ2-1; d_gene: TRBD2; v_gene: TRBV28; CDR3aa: CASSPTSGRGYEQFF; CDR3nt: TGTGCCAGCAGCCCTACTAGCGGGAGAGGCTATGAGCAGTTCTTC
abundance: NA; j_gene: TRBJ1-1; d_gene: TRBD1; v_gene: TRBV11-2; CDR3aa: CASSQQGTVGAFF; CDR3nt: TGTGCCAGCAGCCAACAGGGGACGGTAGGGGCTTTCTTT
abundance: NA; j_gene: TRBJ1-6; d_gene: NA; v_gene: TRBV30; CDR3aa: CAARQDNSPLHF; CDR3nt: TGTGCCGCCCGACAGGATAATTCACCCCTCCACTTT
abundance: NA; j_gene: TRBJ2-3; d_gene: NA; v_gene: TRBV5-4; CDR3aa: CASSLDATTDTQYF; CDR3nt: TGTGCCAGCAGCCTAGATGCGACCACAGATACGCAGTATTTT
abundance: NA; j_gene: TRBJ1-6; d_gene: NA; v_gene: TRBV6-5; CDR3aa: CASREAGDNSPLHF; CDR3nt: TGTGCCAGCAGGGAGGCGGGGGATAATTCACCCCTCCACTTT
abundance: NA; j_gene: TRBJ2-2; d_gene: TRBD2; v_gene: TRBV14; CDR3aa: CASSQTSGRWNTGELFF; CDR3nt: TGTGCCAGCAGCCAAACTAGCGGGAGATGGAACACCGGGGAGCTGTTTTTT
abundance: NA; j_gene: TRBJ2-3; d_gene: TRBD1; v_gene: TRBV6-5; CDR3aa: CASSYGWDSTTDTQYF; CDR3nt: TGTGCCAGCAGTTACGGTTGGGACAGCACCACAGATACGCAGTATTTT
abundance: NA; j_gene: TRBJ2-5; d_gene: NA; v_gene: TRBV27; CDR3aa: CASSLSIAVRETQYF; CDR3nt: TGTGCCAGCAGTTTATCAATAGCGGTCAGGGAGACCCAGTACTTC
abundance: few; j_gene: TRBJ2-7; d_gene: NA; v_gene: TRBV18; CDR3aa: CASSRLGSGPYEQYF; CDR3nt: TGTGCCAGCTCACGATTGGGGAGTGGGCCCTACGAGCAGTACTTC
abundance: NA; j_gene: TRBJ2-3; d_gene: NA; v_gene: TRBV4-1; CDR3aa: CASSQDFGLRPDTQYF; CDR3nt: TGCGCCAGCAGCCAAGATTTCGGACTACGTCCAGATACGCAGTATTTT
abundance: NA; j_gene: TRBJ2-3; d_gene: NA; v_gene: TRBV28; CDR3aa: CASSLSRGLTDTQYF; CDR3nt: TGTGCCAGCAGTTTATCAAGGGGCCTCACAGATACGCAGTATTTT
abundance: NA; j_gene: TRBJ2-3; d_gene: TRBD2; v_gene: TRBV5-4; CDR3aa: CASSTNKGTSGARQYF; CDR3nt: TGTGCCAGCAGCACCAATAAGGGGACTAGCGGAGCTCGACAGTATTTT
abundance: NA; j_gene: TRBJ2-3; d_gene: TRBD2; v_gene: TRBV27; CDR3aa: CATTRSGTSGRATDTQYF; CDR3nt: TGTGCCACCACCCGATCCGGGACTAGCGGGAGGGCGACAGATACGCAGTATTTT
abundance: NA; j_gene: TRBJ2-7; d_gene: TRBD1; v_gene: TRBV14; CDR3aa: CASSRIQGAGYEQYF; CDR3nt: TGTGCCAGCAGCCGAATACAGGGGGCCGGCTACGAGCAGTACTTC
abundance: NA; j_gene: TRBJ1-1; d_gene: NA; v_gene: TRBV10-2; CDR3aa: CASRAGILNTEAFF; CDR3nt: TGCGCCAGCAGGGCAGGGATCTTGAACACTGAAGCTTTCTTT
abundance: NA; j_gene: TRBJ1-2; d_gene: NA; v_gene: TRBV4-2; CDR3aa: CASSQDAGTLNYGYTF; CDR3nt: TGTGCCAGCAGCCAAGATGCAGGGACTCTAAACTATGGCTACACCTTC
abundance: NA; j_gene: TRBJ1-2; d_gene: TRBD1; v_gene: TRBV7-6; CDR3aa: CASSRSMDGQGKDGYTF; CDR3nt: TGTGCCAGCAGCCGTAGCATGGATGGACAGGGGAAGGATGGCTACACCTTC
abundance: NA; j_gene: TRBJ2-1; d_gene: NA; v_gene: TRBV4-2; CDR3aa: CASSQDQVSEQFF; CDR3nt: TGTGCCAGCAGCCAAGATCAAGTTAGTGAGCAGTTCTTC
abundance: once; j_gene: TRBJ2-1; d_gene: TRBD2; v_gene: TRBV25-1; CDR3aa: CASSVVAGGPNEQFF; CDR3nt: TGTGCCAGCAGTGTCGTGGCGGGGGGGCCCAATGAGCAGTTCTTC
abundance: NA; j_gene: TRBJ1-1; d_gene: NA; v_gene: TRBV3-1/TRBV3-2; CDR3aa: CASRTLNTEAFF; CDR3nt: TGTGCCAGCAGGACACTGAACACTGAAGCTTTCTTT
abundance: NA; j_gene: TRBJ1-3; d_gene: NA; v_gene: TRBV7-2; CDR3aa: CASSGISGNTIYF; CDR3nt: TGTGCCAGCAGCGGCATTTCTGGAAACACCATATATTTT
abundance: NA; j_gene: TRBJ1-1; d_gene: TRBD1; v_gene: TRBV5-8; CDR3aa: CASSFGTGGSEAFF; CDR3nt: TGTGCCAGCAGCTTCGGGACAGGGGGATCTGAAGCTTTCTTT
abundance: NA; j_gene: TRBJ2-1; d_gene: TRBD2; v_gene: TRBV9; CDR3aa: CASSPWGGGNEQFF; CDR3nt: TGTGCCAGCAGCCCTTGGGGGGGTGGCAATGAGCAGTTCTTC
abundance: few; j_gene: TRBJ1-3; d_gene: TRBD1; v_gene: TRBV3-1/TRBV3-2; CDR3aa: CASSQKTGGSGNTIYF; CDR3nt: TGTGCCAGCAGCCAAAAGACAGGGGGCTCTGGAAACACCATATATTTT
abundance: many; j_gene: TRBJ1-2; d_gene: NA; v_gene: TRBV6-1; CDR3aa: CASSEGRTARGYTF; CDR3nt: TGTGCCAGCAGTGAAGGCCGGACAGCGCGGGGCTACACCTTC
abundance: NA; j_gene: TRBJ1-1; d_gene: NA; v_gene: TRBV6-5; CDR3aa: CASTLYRDSGGAFF; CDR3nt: TGTGCCAGCACGCTCTACCGGGACTCCGGGGGAGCTTTCTTT
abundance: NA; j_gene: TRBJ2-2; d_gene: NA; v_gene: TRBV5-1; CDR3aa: CASSLLLSAGELFF; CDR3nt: TGCGCCAGCAGCTTGCTCCTCTCGGCCGGGGAGCTGTTTTTT
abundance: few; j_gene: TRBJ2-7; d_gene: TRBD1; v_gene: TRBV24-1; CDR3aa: CATSDLGQGNEQYF; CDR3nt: TGTGCCACCAGTGATCTAGGACAGGGCAACGAGCAGTACTTC
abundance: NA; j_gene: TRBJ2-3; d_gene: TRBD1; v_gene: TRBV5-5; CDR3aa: CASSFQDREYF; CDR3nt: TGTGCCAGCAGCTTTCAGGACAGGGAGTATTTT
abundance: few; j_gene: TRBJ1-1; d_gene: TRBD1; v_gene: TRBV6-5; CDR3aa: CASRTGGAGNTEAFF; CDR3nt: TGTGCCAGCAGAACAGGGGGCGCCGGGAACACTGAAGCTTTCTTT
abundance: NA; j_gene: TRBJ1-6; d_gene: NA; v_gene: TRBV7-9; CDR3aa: CASSLVDRRDSYNSPLHF; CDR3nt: TGTGCCAGCAGCTTAGTGGATAGGAGGGACTCCTATAATTCACCCCTCCACTTT
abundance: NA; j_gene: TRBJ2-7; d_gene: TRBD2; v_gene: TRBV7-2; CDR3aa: CASSLVATSASGEQYF; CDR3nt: TGTGCCAGCAGCTTAGTAGCGACTAGCGCCTCAGGGGAGCAGTACTTC
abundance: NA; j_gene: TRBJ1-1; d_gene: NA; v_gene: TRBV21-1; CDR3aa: CASSKILDAGTEAFF; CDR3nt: TGTGCCAGCAGCAAAATCCTGGACGCGGGCACTGAAGCTTTCTTT
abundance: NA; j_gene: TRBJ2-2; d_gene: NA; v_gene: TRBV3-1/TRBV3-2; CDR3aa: CASSRTGLTTGELFF; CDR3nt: TGTGCCAGCAGCCGAACGGGACTCACCACCGGGGAGCTGTTTTTT
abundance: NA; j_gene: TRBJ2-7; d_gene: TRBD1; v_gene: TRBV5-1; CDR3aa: CASSSQTGDYEQYF; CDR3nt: TGCGCCAGCAGCTCCCAGACAGGGGACTACGAGCAGTACTTC